Listed below are T cell receptor beta chains from one sample, sequenced in a study of metastatic and nonmetastatic thyroid tumors. TCRdb re-clonotyped the PCR reads through MiXCR. Seen here are 15,000 to 20,000 clones, roughly 20% observed once, and the top ten hold just over 8%. Sequenced sample: adjacent normal tissue. These TCRs come from a female donor with papillary thyroid cancer or a benign thyroid nodule (not recorded which). Some clones in this sample may be carry-over from other donors' samples. The CDR3 runs from the conserved cysteine through the conserved F or W. Fields, in order: J gene, V gene, D gene, clone size, CDR3 DNA, CDR3 protein. A D gene is named only where the DNA matches it firmly. Not every row has a clone size; where given, it reads once, few, many or a size class.

J gene: TRBJ2-7
V gene: TRBV5-5
D gene: NA
clone size: NA
CDR3 DNA: TGTGCCAGCAGCTTGGCCGGGAACTCCTACGAGCAGTACTTC
CDR3 protein: CASSLAGNSYEQYF

J gene: TRBJ1-5
V gene: TRBV11-1
D gene: TRBD1
clone size: many
CDR3 DNA: TGTGCCAGCAGCCTTATACAGGGGGGGGGCAATCAGCCCCAGCATTTT
CDR3 protein: CASSLIQGGGNQPQHF

J gene: TRBJ2-3
V gene: TRBV2
D gene: TRBD2
clone size: few
CDR3 DNA: TGTGCCAGCCCCGCCCCAGCGGGAGGAGATACGCAGTATTTT
CDR3 protein: CASPAPAGGDTQYF

J gene: TRBJ2-5
V gene: TRBV24-1
D gene: NA
clone size: medium-sized
CDR3 DNA: TGTGCCACCAGTGATTTTGGCCCGACCCAGTACTTC
CDR3 protein: CATSDFGPTQYF

J gene: TRBJ2-5
V gene: TRBV6-2/TRBV6-3
D gene: NA
clone size: NA
CDR3 DNA: TGTGCCAGCAGTCCAAGCACGGAGACCCAGTACTTC
CDR3 protein: CASSPSTETQYF

J gene: TRBJ2-1
V gene: TRBV11-1
D gene: TRBD2
clone size: NA
CDR3 DNA: TGTGCCAGCAGCTTACTAGCGGGAGGGGGGTCCTACAATGAGCAGTTCTTC
CDR3 protein: CASSLLAGGGSYNEQFF

J gene: TRBJ1-3
V gene: TRBV5-1
D gene: TRBD1
clone size: NA
CDR3 DNA: TGCGCCAGCAGCTTGGTGTTTACCGGGACAGGGAAGAACACCATATATTTT
CDR3 protein: CASSLVFTGTGKNTIYF

J gene: TRBJ1-6
V gene: TRBV10-3
D gene: TRBD1
clone size: NA
CDR3 DNA: TGTGCCCACGCAGGGGGCGTCGGTTCACCCCTCCACTTT
CDR3 protein: CAHAGGVGSPLHF

J gene: TRBJ2-7
V gene: TRBV27
D gene: NA
clone size: few
CDR3 DNA: TGCGCCAGCAGCTATAGCTGGAGCCACTCTGGATGCGAGCAGTACTTC
CDR3 protein: CASSYSWSHSGCEQYF

J gene: TRBJ1-5
V gene: TRBV19
D gene: NA
clone size: few
CDR3 DNA: TGTGCCAGTAGCTTCCGGGCCCCGAGCAATCAGCCCCAGCATTTT
CDR3 protein: CASSFRAPSNQPQHF

J gene: TRBJ1-3
V gene: TRBV15
D gene: NA
clone size: NA
CDR3 DNA: TGTGCCACCAGCAGAGATAGGGGTAGTGGAAACACCATATATTTT
CDR3 protein: CATSRDRGSGNTIYF

J gene: TRBJ2-7
V gene: TRBV6-2/TRBV6-3
D gene: TRBD1
clone size: NA
CDR3 DNA: TGTGCCAGCAGAACGGACAGGGTTACCTACGAGCAGTACTTC
CDR3 protein: CASRTDRVTYEQYF

J gene: TRBJ1-4
V gene: TRBV9
D gene: TRBD1
clone size: few
CDR3 DNA: TGTGCCAGCAGCTCCCAGGGGGCGCGGGGTGAAAAACTGTTTTTT
CDR3 protein: CASSSQGARGEKLFF

J gene: TRBJ1-6
V gene: TRBV28
D gene: TRBD1
clone size: NA
CDR3 DNA: TGTGCCAGCAGTTTAGCAGGGGGCTATAATTCACCCCTCCACTTT
CDR3 protein: CASSLAGGYNSPLHF

J gene: TRBJ1-1
V gene: TRBV20-1
D gene: TRBD1
clone size: NA
CDR3 DNA: TGCAGTGCTAGCCCCCCGTCGACAGGGAGGGTTGGGGACACTGAAGCTTTCTTT
CDR3 protein: CSASPPSTGRVGDTEAFF

J gene: TRBJ2-7
V gene: TRBV12-3/TRBV12-4
D gene: NA
clone size: NA
CDR3 DNA: TGTGCCAGCAGTTTAGGGGACACCAAGTACGAGCAGTACTTC
CDR3 protein: CASSLGDTKYEQYF

J gene: TRBJ2-2
V gene: TRBV3-1
D gene: NA
clone size: many
CDR3 DNA: TGTGCCAGCAGCCACGGGGTGGGATGGACCGGGGAGCTGTTTTTT
CDR3 protein: CASSHGVGWTGELFF

J gene: TRBJ1-2
V gene: TRBV6-2/TRBV6-3
D gene: NA
clone size: NA
CDR3 DNA: TGTGCCAGCAGTTTTCAAGGACCGGTTTTTTCTGGCTACACCTTC
CDR3 protein: CASSFQGPVFSGYTF

J gene: TRBJ2-7
V gene: TRBV24-1
D gene: TRBD1
clone size: NA
CDR3 DNA: TGTGCCACCAGTGGGACAGGGGGCTACGAGCAGTACTTC
CDR3 protein: CATSGTGGYEQYF

J gene: TRBJ2-7
V gene: TRBV19
D gene: TRBD2
clone size: few
CDR3 DNA: TGTGCCAGTAGTATCGCAGCGGGGGGGACCAAAGTAAAGCAGTACTTC
CDR3 protein: CASSIAAGGTKVKQYF

J gene: TRBJ2-1
V gene: TRBV7-9
D gene: TRBD2
clone size: NA
CDR3 DNA: TGTGCTGTCAGCTATCGGGAGGGCCGTAGTGAGCAGTTCTTC
CDR3 protein: CAVSYREGRSEQFF

J gene: TRBJ2-7
V gene: TRBV7-2
D gene: TRBD1
clone size: NA
CDR3 DNA: TGTGCCAGCAGCCTACGGACAGGGGACAACGAGCAGTACTTC
CDR3 protein: CASSLRTGDNEQYF

J gene: TRBJ2-7
V gene: TRBV6-5
D gene: NA
clone size: few
CDR3 DNA: TGTGCCAGCAGTTACTCAACAGCCTCCTACGAGCAGTACTTC
CDR3 protein: CASSYSTASYEQYF

J gene: TRBJ1-2
V gene: TRBV6-2/TRBV6-3
D gene: TRBD1
clone size: few
CDR3 DNA: TGTGCCAGCAGTTCGACGCGGGACAGACCTAACTATGGCTACACCTTC
CDR3 protein: CASSSTRDRPNYGYTF

J gene: TRBJ1-1
V gene: TRBV7-2
D gene: TRBD1
clone size: NA
CDR3 DNA: TGTGCCAGCAGCACGCAGGGGGGCACTGAAGCTTTCTTT
CDR3 protein: CASSTQGGTEAFF

J gene: TRBJ1-2
V gene: TRBV10-3
D gene: TRBD1
clone size: medium-sized
CDR3 DNA: TGTGCCATCACCTTGACAGGGGGCGTTGGCTACACCTTC
CDR3 protein: CAITLTGGVGYTF

J gene: TRBJ2-3
V gene: TRBV20-1
D gene: NA
clone size: few
CDR3 DNA: TGCAGTGCTAGAGCCGGGACAGATACGCAGTATTTT
CDR3 protein: CSARAGTDTQYF

J gene: TRBJ2-7
V gene: TRBV6-2/TRBV6-3
D gene: NA
clone size: NA
CDR3 DNA: TGTGCCAGCAGCCCGGGGTTTCTCTACGAGCAGTACTTC
CDR3 protein: CASSPGFLYEQYF

J gene: TRBJ1-3
V gene: TRBV20-1
D gene: NA
clone size: few
CDR3 DNA: TGCAGTGCTAGGGAACAGGGATCAGCTGGAAACACCATATATTTT
CDR3 protein: CSAREQGSAGNTIYF

J gene: TRBJ2-1
V gene: TRBV20-1
D gene: NA
clone size: few
CDR3 DNA: TGCAGTGCTAGTCCGGAGGGCCGGTTTGATGAGCAGTTCTTC
CDR3 protein: CSASPEGRFDEQFF

J gene: TRBJ2-1
V gene: TRBV10-1
D gene: NA
clone size: few
CDR3 DNA: TGCGCCAGCAGTGAGGGGGGGCCGCGGGATGAGCAGTTCTTC
CDR3 protein: CASSEGGPRDEQFF

J gene: TRBJ2-3
V gene: TRBV5-1
D gene: NA
clone size: medium-sized
CDR3 DNA: TGCGCCAGCCAATCTAGCGGCACAGATACGCAGTATTTT
CDR3 protein: CASQSSGTDTQYF

J gene: TRBJ1-3
V gene: TRBV11-2
D gene: NA
clone size: few
CDR3 DNA: TGTGCCAGCAGCTTAGTCGGCAGGATCATATATTTT
CDR3 protein: CASSLVGRIIYF

J gene: TRBJ2-3
V gene: TRBV20-1
D gene: NA
clone size: medium-sized
CDR3 DNA: TGCAGTGCTAGACCCCCGACTGGAGAACACACAGATACGCAGTATTTT
CDR3 protein: CSARPPTGEHTDTQYF

J gene: TRBJ2-5
V gene: TRBV9
D gene: TRBD2
clone size: many
CDR3 DNA: TGTGCCAGCAGCGAGTCTAGCGGGTTGGGAGAGACCCAGTACTTC
CDR3 protein: CASSESSGLGETQYF

J gene: TRBJ2-3
V gene: TRBV10-1
D gene: TRBD1
clone size: NA
CDR3 DNA: TGCGCCAGACACGCCACTACCCGGGGACAGGGGGGTTTAGGAGATACGCAGTATTTT
CDR3 protein: CARHATTRGQGGLGDTQYF

J gene: TRBJ1-3
V gene: TRBV10-3
D gene: NA
clone size: few
CDR3 DNA: TGTGCCATCAGGTCTGCGGGGTCTGGAAACACCATATATTTT
CDR3 protein: CAIRSAGSGNTIYF

J gene: TRBJ2-2
V gene: TRBV20-1
D gene: NA
clone size: many
CDR3 DNA: TGCAGTGCTAGAAAGCTGCCGAACACCGGGGAGCTGTTTTTT
CDR3 protein: CSARKLPNTGELFF

J gene: TRBJ1-3
V gene: TRBV30
D gene: NA
clone size: many
CDR3 DNA: TGTGCCTGGAGCTACTCTGGAAACACCATATATTTT
CDR3 protein: CAWSYSGNTIYF

J gene: TRBJ2-7
V gene: TRBV7-9
D gene: NA
clone size: NA
CDR3 DNA: TGTGCCAGCAGCTCCCTTTTCTACGAGCAGTACTTC
CDR3 protein: CASSSLFYEQYF

J gene: TRBJ2-7
V gene: TRBV5-1
D gene: NA
clone size: few
CDR3 DNA: TGCGCCAGCAGCTTGGGGGACACATCGGGAGAGCAGTACTTC
CDR3 protein: CASSLGDTSGEQYF

J gene: TRBJ2-1
V gene: TRBV5-1
D gene: NA
clone size: NA
CDR3 DNA: TGCGCCAGCAGCTTAAATGGGTACAATGAGCAGTTCTTC
CDR3 protein: CASSLNGYNEQFF

J gene: TRBJ2-1
V gene: TRBV10-3
D gene: TRBD2
clone size: few
CDR3 DNA: TGTGCCATCGCGTCCTCCCAAAGCGGGGACAATGAGCAGTTCTTC
CDR3 protein: CAIASSQSGDNEQFF

J gene: TRBJ2-3
V gene: TRBV5-5
D gene: NA
clone size: many
CDR3 DNA: TGTGCCAGCAGCTTGCAGAACACAGATACGCAGTATTTT
CDR3 protein: CASSLQNTDTQYF

J gene: TRBJ1-1
V gene: TRBV7-3
D gene: NA
clone size: many
CDR3 DNA: TGTGCCAGCAGCTTAGGGACGAACACTGAAGCTTTCTTT
CDR3 protein: CASSLGTNTEAFF

J gene: TRBJ1-6
V gene: TRBV6-1
D gene: NA
clone size: few
CDR3 DNA: TGTGCCAGCAGCCGTGACCGGATGGCCTATAATTCACCCCTCCACTTT
CDR3 protein: CASSRDRMAYNSPLHF

J gene: TRBJ2-3
V gene: TRBV6-2/TRBV6-3
D gene: TRBD1
clone size: few
CDR3 DNA: TGTGCCAGCAGGGGACAGTCGTATAGCAATCAGCCCCAGTATTTT
CDR3 protein: CASRGQSYSNQPQYF